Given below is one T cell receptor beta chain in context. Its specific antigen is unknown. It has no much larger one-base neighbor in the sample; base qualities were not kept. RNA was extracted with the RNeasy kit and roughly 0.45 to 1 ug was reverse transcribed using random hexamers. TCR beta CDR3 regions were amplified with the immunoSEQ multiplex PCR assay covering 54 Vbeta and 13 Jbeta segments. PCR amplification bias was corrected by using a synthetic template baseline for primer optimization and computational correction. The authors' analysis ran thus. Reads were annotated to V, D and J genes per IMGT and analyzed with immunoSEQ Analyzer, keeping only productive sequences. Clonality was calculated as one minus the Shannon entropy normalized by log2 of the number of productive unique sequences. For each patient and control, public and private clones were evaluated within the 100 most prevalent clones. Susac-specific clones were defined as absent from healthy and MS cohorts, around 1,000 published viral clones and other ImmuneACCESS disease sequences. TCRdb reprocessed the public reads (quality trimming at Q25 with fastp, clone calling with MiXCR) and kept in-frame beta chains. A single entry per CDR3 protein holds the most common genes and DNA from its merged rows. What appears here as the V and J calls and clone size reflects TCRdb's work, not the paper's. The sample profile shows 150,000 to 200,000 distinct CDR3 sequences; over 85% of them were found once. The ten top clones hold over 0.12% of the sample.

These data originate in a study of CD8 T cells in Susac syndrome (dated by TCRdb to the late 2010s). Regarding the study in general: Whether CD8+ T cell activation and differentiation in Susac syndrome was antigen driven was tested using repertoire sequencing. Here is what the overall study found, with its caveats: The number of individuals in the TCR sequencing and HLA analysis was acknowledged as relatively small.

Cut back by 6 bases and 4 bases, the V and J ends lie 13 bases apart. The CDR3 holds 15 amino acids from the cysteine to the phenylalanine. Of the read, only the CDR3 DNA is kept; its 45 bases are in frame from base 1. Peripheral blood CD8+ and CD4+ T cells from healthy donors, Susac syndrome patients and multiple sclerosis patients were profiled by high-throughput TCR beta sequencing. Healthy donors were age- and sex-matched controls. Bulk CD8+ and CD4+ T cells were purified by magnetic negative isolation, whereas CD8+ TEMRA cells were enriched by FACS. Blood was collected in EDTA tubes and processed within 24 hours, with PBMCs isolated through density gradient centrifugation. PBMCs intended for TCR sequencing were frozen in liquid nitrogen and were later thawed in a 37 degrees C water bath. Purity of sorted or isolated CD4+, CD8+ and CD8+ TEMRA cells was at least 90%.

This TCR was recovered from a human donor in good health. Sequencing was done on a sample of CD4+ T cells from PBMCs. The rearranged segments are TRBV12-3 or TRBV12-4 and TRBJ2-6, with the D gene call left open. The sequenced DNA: TGTGCCAGCAGCCTCGCAAGCCTGGGGGCCAACGTCCTGACTTTC. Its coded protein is CASSLASLGANVLTF.